Following are 16 T cell receptor beta chains from one sample sequenced in a study of shared clonotypes between healthy human individuals. Using immunoSEQ multiplex PCR, the repertoire was profiled, and TCRdb retains in-frame clones only, with some absent. The top ten clones hold 0.1% to 0.15% of a sample with approximately 2.4 million clones, approximately 95% of them seen once. The specimen sequenced was naive CD4+ T cells sorted from blood. Documented subset: CD45RA+ positively selected. Receptor source: a young man in good health.

The chain couples TRBV10-3 to TRBJ2-3; D possibly corresponds to TRBD2 (5 bases). The CDR3 spans 16 residues. V gave up 4 bases and J gave up 1 base, with 15 bases separating them. Germline CDR1 is ENHRY and CDR2 is SYGVKD. The CDR3 loop reads CAISGTYGGGTDTQYF. The CDR3 bases are TGTGCCATCAGTGGGACCTACGGAGGAGGCACAGATACGCAGTATTTT.

The count of this clone is one. The rearrangement links TRBV18 to TRBJ2-5; TRBD1 agrees at 7 bases. CDR1 is KGHSH and CDR2 is LQKENI in the germline V gene. The length of the CDR3 is 14 residues. Unmatched junction bases numbered 4, after V lost 4 bases and J lost 2 bases. For the CDR3, the DNA is TGTGCCAGCTCACGGCCGGGACAGCAAGAGACCCAGTACTTC. This codes for CASSRPGQQETQYF.

For this clone: Other nucleotide sequences from this sample produce the same CDR3. V and J are TRBV7-9 and TRBJ1-1; D remains ambiguous. The length of the CDR3 is 14 residues. V was pared by 1 base and J by 1 base, with 7 bases between. Germline values: CDR1 SEHNR, CDR2 FQNEAQ (reference sequence). CDR3: CASSLVPENTEAFF. The CDR3 DNA follows: TGTGCCAGCAGCTTAGTTCCAGAGAACACTGAAGCTTTCTTT.

Remarks on this clone: Its ends do not fully match the called genes, so a read error is possible. The chain links TRBV6-6 to TRBJ2-3; 9 bases line up with TRBD2. This CDR3 comprises 15 residues. Germline V gene sequence: CDR1 MNHNY, CDR2 SVGAGI (reference sequence). CDR3 DNA: TGTGCCAGCAGTATATCTAGCGGGGTCACAAATACGCAGTATTTT. Translating gives CASSISSGVTNTQYF.

The chain uses TRBV29-1 and TRBJ2-5; 8 bases match TRBD1. CDR1 and CDR2 from the germline V gene are SQVTM and ANQGSEA. The CDR3 spans 13 residues. Trimming removed 5 bases from V and 5 bases from J; junction bases left unmatched: 7. The CDR3 loop reads CSVTDRGRETQYF. DNA for the CDR3: TGCAGCGTTACCGACAGGGGTCGGGAGACCCAGTACTTC. Supplemented by reference TRBV29-1 and TRBJ2-5, the full variable domain reads SAVISQKPSRDICQRGTSLTIQCQVDSQVTMMFWYRQQPGQSLTLIATANQGSEATYESGFVIDKFPISRPNLTFSTLTVSNMSPEDSSIYLCSVTDRGRETQYFGPGTRLLVL.

The J gene is TRBJ2-1, the V gene TRBV7-9, with D perhaps being TRBD1 or TRBD2 (5 bases each). This CDR3 is built from 14 residues. CDR1 is SEHNR and CDR2 is FQNEAQ in the germline V gene (reference sequence). Trimming stripped 0 bases from V and 8 bases from J, with 11 bases between. The DNA of the CDR3 is TGTGCCAGCAGCTTAGCGGGGGTTCGGGATGAGCAGTTCTTC. Its translation is CASSLAGVRDEQFF.

As for this clone: This sample also contains other DNA sequences that code for the same CDR3. This chain connects TRBV10-3 to TRBJ1-1, with D unresolved. This CDR3 has 12 amino acids. V lost 2 bases and J lost 2, with 3 bases in between. Germline CDR1 ENHRY, CDR2 SYGVKD. The CDR3 bases are TGTGCCATCAGTGAGCCAAACACTGAAGCTTTCTTT. It is translated as CAISEPNTEAFF.

The J gene is TRBJ1-2, the V gene TRBV15; D is undetermined. The CDR3 length is 12 residues. V was pared by 3 bases and J by 14 bases, with 16 bases between. Germline V gene data show CDR1 as LNHNV and CDR2 as YYDKDF (reference sequence). CDR3 in DNA: TGTGCCACCAGCAGGGACGACCAGCCTAAAACCTTC. Residues: CATSRDDQPKTF.

CDR3 loop: CASSLVGVYEQYF. DNA for the CDR3: TGTGCCAGCAGCTTAGTGGGGGTCTACGAGCAGTACTTC. The V and J genes are TRBV11-2 and TRBJ2-7; D assignment may be TRBD1 or TRBD2 (5 bases each). CDR3 length: 13 residues. The germline CDR1 and CDR2 sequences are SGHAT and FQNNGV. V dropped 1 base and J dropped 3 bases, with 7 bases sitting between them.

This rearrangement joins TRBV2 to TRBJ1-2, with 7 bases identical to TRBD1. With 3 bases clipped from V and 8 bases from J, the junction kept 15 bases outside the gene matches. The CDR3 sequence is 16 residues long. Germline assignment: CDR1 SNHLY and CDR2 FYNNEI. CDR3 bases: TGTGCCAGCAGTGATACTCAGGGGACAGCAAACTGGGGCTACACCTTC. It codes for CASSDTQGTANWGYTF.

The V and J genes are TRBV5-1 and TRBJ2-2; D could derive from TRBD1 or TRBD2 (6 bases each). Between the trimmed V and J ends, which lost 1 base and 6 bases, there was a span of 13 bases. Germline V gives CDR1 SGHRS, CDR2 YFSETQ. The CDR3 sequence is 15 residues long. The CDR3 nucleotides read TGCGCCAGCAGCTTGATCGGGGGCGAGGCCGGGGAGCTGTTTTTT. It translates to CASSLIGGEAGELFF.

J is TRBJ1-2 and V is TRBV7-9; the D is unclear. With 5 bases removed from V and 2 bases from J, the gap between germline ends came to 12 bases. The CDR3 spans 14 residues. From germline, CDR1 is SEHNR and CDR2 FQNEAQ (reference sequence). The CDR3 spells CASSPTRGNYGYTF. As DNA, the CDR3 is TGTGCCAGCAGCCCGACGCGGGGAAACTATGGCTACACCTTC.

On this clone: The sample has other DNA sequences that encode this CDR3 too. CDR3 residues: CASSPRDRYEQYF. In DNA form, the CDR3 reads TGTGCCAGCTCACCAAGGGACCGCTACGAGCAGTACTTC. This chain joins TRBV18 and TRBJ2-7, with D possibly being TRBD1 or TRBD2 (5 bases each). Trimming stripped 2 bases from V and 3 bases from J, with 8 bases between. The CDR3 length is 13 residues. The germline CDR1 and CDR2 sequences are KGHSH and LQKENI.

This chain connects TRBV18 to TRBJ1-1; D gene ambiguous. Trimming cost V 2 bases and J 4 bases, with 17 bases left between them. Germline-derived CDR1 and CDR2 are KGHSH and LQKENI. The CDR3 spans 16 residues. CDR3 region: CASSPFHREAATEAFF. The CDR3 nucleotides read TGTGCCAGCTCACCATTTCATCGGGAGGCGGCCACTGAAGCTTTCTTT.

The chain recombines TRBV21-1 with TRBJ2-7; the table calls TRBD2, which could not be checked here. TRBV21-1 is reported as a pseudogene. The length of the CDR3 is 16 residues. As DNA, the CDR3 is TGTGCCAGCAGCAAACGGCCAGCGGGAAGCTCCTACGAGCAGTACTTC. Translated, it gives CASSKRPAGSSYEQYF.

The chain joins TRBV28 to TRBJ2-1, with D perhaps matching TRBD1 (5 bases). This CDR3 region has 12 residues. CDR1 and CDR2 (germline): MDHEN, SYDVKM. Trimming shortened V by 9 bases and J by 10 bases, and 16 bases separated the two germline ends. The CDR3 loop is CARLKGLWEQFF. Written as DNA, the CDR3 is TGTGCCAGGTTGAAGGGGCTGTGGGAGCAGTTCTTC.